This TCR beta chain was recovered during a study of TIL therapy for anti-PD-1-resistant metastatic lung cancer. Study at large: Patients then received nivolumab; progressors got lymphodepletion, TIL and IL-2. Median patient age was approximately 58, ranging about 38-80 years. Study results and limitations: Patients were highly selected, enriched for treatment-naive, never-smoker and oncogene-addicted cases.

Sequencing used immunoSEQ v3. Sequenced by immunoSEQ multiplex PCR; TCRdb stores in-frame clones only, minus some. The repertoire holds under 60,000 clones, 80% to 90% seen once, with around 5% in the top ten. In the case of this clone: Antigen specificity is unknown.

Indicated time point: pre-treatment sample, taken before nivolumab and TIL therapy. Adults with stage 4 NSCLC were enrolled in a phase I trial. The starting material was blood, obtained at baseline. The TCR comes from a person aged 25-79 years with non-small cell lung cancer.

The chain's CDR3 is CASSLSGGTGELFF. DNA of the CDR3: TGTGCCAGCAGTTTATCCGGGGGCACCGGGGAGCTGTTTTTT. The chain links TRBV27 to TRBJ2-2; D perhaps matches TRBD2 (6 bases). In germline, CDR1 is MNHEY, CDR2 SMNVEV (reference sequence). Trimming removed 0 bases from V and 4 bases from J, with 6 bases in between. This CDR3 region has 14 residues.